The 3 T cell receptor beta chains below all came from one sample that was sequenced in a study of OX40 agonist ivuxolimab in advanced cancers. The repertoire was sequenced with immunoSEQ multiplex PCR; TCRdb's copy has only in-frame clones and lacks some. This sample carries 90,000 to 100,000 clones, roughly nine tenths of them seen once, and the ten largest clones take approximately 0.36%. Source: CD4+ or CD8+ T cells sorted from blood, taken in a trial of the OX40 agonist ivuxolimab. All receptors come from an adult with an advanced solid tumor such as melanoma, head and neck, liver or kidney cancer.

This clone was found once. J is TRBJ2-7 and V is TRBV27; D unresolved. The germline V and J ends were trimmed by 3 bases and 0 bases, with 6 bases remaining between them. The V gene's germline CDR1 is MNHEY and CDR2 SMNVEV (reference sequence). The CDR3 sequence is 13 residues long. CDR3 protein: CASSFRISYEQYF. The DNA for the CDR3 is TGTGCCAGCAGTTTCCGGATCTCCTACGAGCAGTACTTC.

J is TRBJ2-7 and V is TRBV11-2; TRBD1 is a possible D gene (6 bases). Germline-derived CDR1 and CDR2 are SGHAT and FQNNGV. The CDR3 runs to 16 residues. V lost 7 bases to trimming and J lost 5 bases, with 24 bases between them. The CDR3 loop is CASTNRYRQAPHEQYF. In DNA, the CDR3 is TGTGCCAGCACAAACCGGTATCGACAGGCTCCCCACGAGCAGTACTTC.

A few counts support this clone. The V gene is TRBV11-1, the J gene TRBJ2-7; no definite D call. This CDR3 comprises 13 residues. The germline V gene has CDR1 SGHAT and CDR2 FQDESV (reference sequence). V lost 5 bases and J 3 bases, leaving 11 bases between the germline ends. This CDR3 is CASSILSNYEQYF. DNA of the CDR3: TGTGCCAGCAGCATACTTTCTAACTACGAGCAGTACTTC.